This TCR beta chain was sequenced in a study of control samples from healthy donors and cancer patients. This table comes from immunoSEQ multiplex PCR, and its TCRdb copy is limited to in-frame clones, with some not included. Of about 120,000 clones in the sample, 92% were seen once. CDR1 MNHEY and CDR2 SVGAGI come from the germline V gene. The CDR3 spans 13 residues. V was cut by 6 bases and J by 9 bases, with 15 bases left in between. Sequenced material: blood. V gene TRBV6-5 combines with J gene TRBJ1-3; D uncertain. This TCR derives from a woman between 45 and 60 years old in good health. Written as DNA, the CDR3 is TGTGCCAGCAGGGACCGTGTCTATGGCACCATATATTTT. Translating it yields CASRDRVYGTIYF.